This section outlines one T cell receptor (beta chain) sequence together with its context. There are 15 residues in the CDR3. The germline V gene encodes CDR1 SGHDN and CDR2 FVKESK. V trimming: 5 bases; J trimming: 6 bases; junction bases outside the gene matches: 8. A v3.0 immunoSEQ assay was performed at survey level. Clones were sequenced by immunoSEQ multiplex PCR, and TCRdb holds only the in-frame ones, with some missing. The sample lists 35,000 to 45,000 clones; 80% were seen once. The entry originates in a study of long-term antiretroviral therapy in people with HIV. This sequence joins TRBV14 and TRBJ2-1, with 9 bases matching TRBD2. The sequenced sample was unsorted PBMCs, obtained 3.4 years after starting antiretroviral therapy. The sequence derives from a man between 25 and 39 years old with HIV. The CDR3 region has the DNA TGTGCCAGCAGCTTTATGGCGGGAGGGCGCAATGAGCAGTTCTTC. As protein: CASSFMAGGRNEQFF.